This T cell receptor (beta chain) stems from a study of T cell repertoires in aging, cancer and after chemotherapy. Study summary: Donors were grouped into six age bands spanning 30 or younger through 70 or older. Paired samples before and after chemotherapy came from chronic lymphocytic leukemia patients on fludarabine- or bendamustine-based regimens. Overall study findings and caveats: In healthy donors, age-related TCR diversity loss mainly reflected lost richness.

V lost 5 bases, J lost 6 bases, and 12 bases lay in between. Germline V gene data show CDR1 as KGHSH and CDR2 as LQKENI. This CDR3 contains 13 residues. Rearranged V-D-J TRB sequences were amplified with a mixed TRB-A/B primer pool. TCRdb independently ran MiXCR on the multiplex PCR reads; one entry per CDR3 protein. The profile covers more than 4,000 distinct CDR3 sequences, with about 30% appearing a single time and roughly 13% taken by the ten largest. Amplification of TCR beta used genomic DNA extracted from peripheral blood. Regarding this clonotype: Its specificity is unknown.

Sequences were obtained from blood. This receptor was obtained from a human donor with a blood cancer. The chain carries TRBV18 and TRBJ2-3; D unclear. The CDR3 spells CASSGTLEDTQYF. CDR3 nucleotide sequence: TGTGCCAGCTCAGGAACGCTTGAGGATACGCAGTATTTT.